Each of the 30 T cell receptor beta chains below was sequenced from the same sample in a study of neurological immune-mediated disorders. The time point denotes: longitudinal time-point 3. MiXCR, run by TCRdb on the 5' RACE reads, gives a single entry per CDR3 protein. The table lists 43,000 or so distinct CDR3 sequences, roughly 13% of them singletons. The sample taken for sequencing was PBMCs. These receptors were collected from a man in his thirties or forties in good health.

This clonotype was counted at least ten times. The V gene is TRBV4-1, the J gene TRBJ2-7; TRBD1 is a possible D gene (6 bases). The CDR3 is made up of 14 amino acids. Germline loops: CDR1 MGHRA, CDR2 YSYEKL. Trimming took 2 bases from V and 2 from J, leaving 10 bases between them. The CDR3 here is CASSQNRQAYEQYF. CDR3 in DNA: TGCGCCAGCAGCCAAAACCGACAGGCCTACGAGCAGTACTTC.

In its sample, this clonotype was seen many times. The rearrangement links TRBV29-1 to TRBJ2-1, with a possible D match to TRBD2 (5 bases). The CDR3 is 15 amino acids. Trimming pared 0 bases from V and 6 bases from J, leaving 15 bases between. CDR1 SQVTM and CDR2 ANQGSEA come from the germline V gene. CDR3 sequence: CSVEDGQSGFNEQFF. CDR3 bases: TGCAGCGTTGAAGATGGCCAGTCGGGATTCAATGAGCAGTTCTTC.

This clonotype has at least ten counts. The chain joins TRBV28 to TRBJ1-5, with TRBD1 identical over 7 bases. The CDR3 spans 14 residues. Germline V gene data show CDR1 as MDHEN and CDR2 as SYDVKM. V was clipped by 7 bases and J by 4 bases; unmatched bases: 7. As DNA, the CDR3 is TGTGCCAGCACCCTCACAGGGGTAAATCAGCCCCAGCATTTT. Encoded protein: CASTLTGVNQPQHF.

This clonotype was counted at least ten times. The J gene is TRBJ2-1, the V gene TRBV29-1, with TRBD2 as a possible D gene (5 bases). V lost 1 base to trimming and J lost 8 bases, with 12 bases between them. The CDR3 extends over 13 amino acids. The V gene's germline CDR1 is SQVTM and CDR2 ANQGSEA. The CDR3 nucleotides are TGCAGCGTTGAAGTTGGAGCGGCCTATGAGCAGTTCTTC. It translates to CSVEVGAAYEQFF.

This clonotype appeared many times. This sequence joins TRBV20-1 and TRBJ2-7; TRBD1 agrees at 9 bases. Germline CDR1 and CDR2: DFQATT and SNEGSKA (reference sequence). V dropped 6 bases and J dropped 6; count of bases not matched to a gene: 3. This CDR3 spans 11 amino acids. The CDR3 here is CSAVQGAEQYF. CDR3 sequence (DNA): TGCAGTGCCGTACAGGGGGCCGAGCAGTACTTC.

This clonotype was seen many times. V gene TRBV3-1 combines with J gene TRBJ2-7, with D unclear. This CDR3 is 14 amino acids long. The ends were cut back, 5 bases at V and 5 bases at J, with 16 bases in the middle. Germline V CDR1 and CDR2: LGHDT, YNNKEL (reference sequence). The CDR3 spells CASSTTPSRNEQYF. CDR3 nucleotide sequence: TGTGCCAGCAGCACTACACCCTCCCGGAACGAGCAGTACTTC.

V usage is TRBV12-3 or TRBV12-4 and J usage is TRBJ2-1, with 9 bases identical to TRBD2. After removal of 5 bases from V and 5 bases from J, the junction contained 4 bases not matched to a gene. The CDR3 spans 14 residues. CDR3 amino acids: CASSAGGSHNEQFF. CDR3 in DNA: TGTGCCAGCAGTGCGGGAGGGAGCCACAATGAGCAGTTCTTC.

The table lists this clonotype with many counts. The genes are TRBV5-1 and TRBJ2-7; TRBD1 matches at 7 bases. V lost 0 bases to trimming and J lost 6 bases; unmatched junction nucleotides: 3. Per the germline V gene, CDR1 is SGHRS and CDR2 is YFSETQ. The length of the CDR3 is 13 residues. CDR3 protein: CASSLGTGAEQYF. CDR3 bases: TGCGCCAGCAGCTTGGGGACAGGCGCCGAGCAGTACTTC.

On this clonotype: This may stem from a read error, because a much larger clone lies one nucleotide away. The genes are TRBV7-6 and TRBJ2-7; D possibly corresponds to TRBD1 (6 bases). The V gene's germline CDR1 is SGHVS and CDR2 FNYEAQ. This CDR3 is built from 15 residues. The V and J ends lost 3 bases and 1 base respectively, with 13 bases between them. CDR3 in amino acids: CASSLDSGNSYEQYF. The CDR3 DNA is TGTGCCAGCAGCTTGGACAGTGGGAATTCCTACGAGCAGTACTTC.

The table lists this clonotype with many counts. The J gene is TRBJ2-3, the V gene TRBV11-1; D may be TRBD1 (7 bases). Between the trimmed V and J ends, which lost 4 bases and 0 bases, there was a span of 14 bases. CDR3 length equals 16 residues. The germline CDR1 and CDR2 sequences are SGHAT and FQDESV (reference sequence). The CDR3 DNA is TGTGCCAGCAGCTCACGCGGGACAGCCAGCACAGATACGCAGTATTTT. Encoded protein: CASSSRGTASTDTQYF.

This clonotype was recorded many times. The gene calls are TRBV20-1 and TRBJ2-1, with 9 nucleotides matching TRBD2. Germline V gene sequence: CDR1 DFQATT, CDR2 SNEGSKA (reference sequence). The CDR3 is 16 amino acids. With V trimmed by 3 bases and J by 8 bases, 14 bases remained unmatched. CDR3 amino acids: CSASNAKGLALYEQFF. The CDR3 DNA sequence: TGCAGTGCTAGCAACGCGAAGGGACTAGCTTTGTATGAGCAGTTCTTC.

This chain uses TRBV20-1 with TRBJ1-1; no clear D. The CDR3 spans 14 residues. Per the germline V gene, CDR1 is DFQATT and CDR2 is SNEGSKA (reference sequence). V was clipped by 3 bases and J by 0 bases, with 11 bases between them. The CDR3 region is CSARVQNMNTEAFF. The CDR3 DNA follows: TGCAGTGCTAGGGTACAGAACATGAACACTGAAGCTTTCTTT.

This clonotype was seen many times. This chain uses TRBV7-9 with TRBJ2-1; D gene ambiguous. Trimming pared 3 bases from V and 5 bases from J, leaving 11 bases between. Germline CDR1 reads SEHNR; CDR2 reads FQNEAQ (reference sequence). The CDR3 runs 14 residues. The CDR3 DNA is TGTGCCAGCAGCTTGGGCAGCCCGGACAATGAGCAGTTCTTC. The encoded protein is CASSLGSPDNEQFF.

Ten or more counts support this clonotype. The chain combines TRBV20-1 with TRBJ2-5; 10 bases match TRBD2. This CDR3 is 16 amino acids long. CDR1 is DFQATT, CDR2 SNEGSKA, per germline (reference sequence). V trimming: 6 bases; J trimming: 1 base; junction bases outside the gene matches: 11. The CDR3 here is CSAPRLAGVLQETQYF. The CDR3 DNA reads TGCAGTGCCCCGAGGCTAGCGGGAGTACTCCAAGAGACCCAGTACTTC.

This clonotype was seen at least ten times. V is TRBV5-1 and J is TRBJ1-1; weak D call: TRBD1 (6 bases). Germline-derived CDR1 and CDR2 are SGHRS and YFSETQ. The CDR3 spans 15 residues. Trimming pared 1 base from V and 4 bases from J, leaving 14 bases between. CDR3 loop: CASSLPPGVATEAFF. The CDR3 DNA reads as TGCGCCAGCAGCTTGCCTCCAGGGGTGGCCACTGAAGCTTTCTTT.

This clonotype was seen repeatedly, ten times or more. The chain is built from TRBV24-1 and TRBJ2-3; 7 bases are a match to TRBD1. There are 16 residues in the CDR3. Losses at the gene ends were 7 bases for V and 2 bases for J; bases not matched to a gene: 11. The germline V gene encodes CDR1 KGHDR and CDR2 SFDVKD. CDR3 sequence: CATSGTATTLTDTQYF. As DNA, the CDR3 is TGTGCCACCAGCGGGACAGCCACGACGCTCACAGATACGCAGTATTTT.

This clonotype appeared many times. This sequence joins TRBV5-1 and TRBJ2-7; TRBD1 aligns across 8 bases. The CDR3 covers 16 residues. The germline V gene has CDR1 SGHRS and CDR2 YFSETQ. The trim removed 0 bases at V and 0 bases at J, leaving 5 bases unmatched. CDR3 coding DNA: TGCGCCAGCAGCTTGGTCGGACAGGGTCGCTCCTACGAGCAGTACTTC. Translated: CASSLVGQGRSYEQYF.

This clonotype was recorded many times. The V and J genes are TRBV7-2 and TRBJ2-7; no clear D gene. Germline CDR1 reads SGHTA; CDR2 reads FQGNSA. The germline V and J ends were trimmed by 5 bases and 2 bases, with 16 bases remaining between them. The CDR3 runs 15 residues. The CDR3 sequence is CASSLEAPTPYEQYF. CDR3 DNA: TGTGCCAGCAGCCTCGAGGCCCCCACACCCTACGAGCAGTACTTC.

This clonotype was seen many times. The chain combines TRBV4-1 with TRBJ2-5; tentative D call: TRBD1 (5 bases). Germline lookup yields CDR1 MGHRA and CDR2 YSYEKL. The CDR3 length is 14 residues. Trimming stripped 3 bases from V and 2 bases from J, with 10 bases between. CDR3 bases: TGCGCCAGCAGCCAGGTGACAGCGCAAGAGACCCAGTACTTC. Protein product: CASSQVTAQETQYF.

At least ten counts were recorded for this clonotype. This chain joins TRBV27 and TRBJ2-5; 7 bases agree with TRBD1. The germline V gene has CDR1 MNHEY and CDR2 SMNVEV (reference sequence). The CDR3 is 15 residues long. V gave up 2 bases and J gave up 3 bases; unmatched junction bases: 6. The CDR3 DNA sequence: TGTGCCAGCAGTTTAGTGCGGACAGGCAAAGAGACCCAGTACTTC. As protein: CASSLVRTGKETQYF.

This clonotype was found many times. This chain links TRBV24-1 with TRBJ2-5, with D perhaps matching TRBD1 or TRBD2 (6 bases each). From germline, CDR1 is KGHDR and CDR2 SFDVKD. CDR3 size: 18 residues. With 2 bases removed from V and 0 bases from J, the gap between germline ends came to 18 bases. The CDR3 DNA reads TGTGCCACCAGTGATTCTACCACGGGGGCAGCCTACCAAGAGACCCAGTACTTC. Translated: CATSDSTTGAAYQETQYF.

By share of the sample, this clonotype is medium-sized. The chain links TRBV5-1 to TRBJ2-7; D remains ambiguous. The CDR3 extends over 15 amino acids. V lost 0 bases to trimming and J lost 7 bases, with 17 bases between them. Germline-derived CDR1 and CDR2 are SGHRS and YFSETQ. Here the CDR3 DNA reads TGCGCCAGCAGCTTGGCCCCGTCCCTTATTGGGGAGCAGTACTTC. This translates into CASSLAPSLIGEQYF.

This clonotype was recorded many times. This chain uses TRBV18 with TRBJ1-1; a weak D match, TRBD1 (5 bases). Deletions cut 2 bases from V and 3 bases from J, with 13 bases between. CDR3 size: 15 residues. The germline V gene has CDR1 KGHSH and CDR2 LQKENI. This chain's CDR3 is CASSPVGGGDTEAFF. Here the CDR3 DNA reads TGTGCCAGCTCACCAGTTGGGGGAGGAGACACTGAAGCTTTCTTT.

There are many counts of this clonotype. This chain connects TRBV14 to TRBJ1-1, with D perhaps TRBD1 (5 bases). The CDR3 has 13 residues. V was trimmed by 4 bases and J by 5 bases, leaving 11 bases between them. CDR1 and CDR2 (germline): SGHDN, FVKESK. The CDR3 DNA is TGTGCCAGCAGCCGGGGGATGACAACTGAAGCTTTCTTT. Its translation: CASSRGMTTEAFF.

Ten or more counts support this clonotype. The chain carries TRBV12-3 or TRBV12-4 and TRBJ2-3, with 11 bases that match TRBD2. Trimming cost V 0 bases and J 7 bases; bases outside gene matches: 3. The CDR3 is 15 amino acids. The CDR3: CASSLALAGGNTQYF. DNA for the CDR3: TGTGCCAGCAGTTTAGCTCTAGCGGGAGGAAATACGCAGTATTTT.

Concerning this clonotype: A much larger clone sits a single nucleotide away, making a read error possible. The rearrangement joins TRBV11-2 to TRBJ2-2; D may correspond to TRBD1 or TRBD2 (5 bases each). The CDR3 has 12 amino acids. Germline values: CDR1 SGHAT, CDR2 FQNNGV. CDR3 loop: CSSSLGAGELFF. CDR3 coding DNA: TGTTCCAGCAGCTTGGGGGCCGGGGAGCTGTTTTTT.

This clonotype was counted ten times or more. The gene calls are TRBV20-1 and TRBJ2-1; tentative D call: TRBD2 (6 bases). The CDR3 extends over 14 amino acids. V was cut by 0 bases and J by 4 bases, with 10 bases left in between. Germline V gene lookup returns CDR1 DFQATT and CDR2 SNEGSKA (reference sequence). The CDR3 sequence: CSARERDSYNEQFF. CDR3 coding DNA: TGCAGTGCTAGAGAACGGGACTCTTACAATGAGCAGTTCTTC.

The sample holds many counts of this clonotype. The CDR3 DNA sequence: TGTGCCAGCAGCCACGGACTAGCGGGACTTCAAGAGACCCAGTACTTC. It codes for CASSHGLAGLQETQYF. The rearrangement links TRBV11-2 to TRBJ2-5, with TRBD2 matching 12 bases. The V and J ends lost 5 bases and 2 bases, in that order; junction bases with no gene match: 6. Germline V lookup: CDR1 SGHAT, CDR2 FQNNGV. CDR3 size: 16 residues.

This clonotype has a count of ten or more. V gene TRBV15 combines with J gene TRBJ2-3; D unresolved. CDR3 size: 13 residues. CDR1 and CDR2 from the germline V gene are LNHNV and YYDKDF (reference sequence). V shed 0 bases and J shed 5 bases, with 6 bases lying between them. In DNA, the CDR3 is TGTGCCACCAGCAGAGAAGGTAGAGATACGCAGTATTTT. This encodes CATSREGRDTQYF.

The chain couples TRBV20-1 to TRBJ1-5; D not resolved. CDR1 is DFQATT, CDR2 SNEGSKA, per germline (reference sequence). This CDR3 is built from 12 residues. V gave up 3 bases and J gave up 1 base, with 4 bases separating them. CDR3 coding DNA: TGCAGTGCTAGCGTCAGCAATCAGCCCCAGCATTTT. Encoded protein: CSASVSNQPQHF.